The source of this TCR beta chain is a study of cytomegalovirus exposure and HLA in healthy donors. The PCR employed 60 Vbeta primers together with 13 Jbeta primers. TCRdb's copy holds only in-frame clones and misses some; the assay was immunoSEQ multiplex PCR. The sample consists of about 160,000 clones, less than 85% of them appearing once. As concerns this clone: What it binds is unknown.

The CDR3 extends over 15 amino acids. The germline gives CDR1 MDHEN, CDR2 SYDVKM. The V gene lost 2 bases and the J gene lost 2 bases, with 12 bases spanning the gap. General study results and limits: Immune exposure data for these donors was limited to CMV serostatus.

Sequenced input: PBMCs. The receptor's source is a man in his fifties or sixties in good health and CMV-seronegative. The chain uses TRBV28 and TRBJ2-5; weak D call: TRBD2 (5 bases). CDR3 bases: TGTGCCAGCAGTTTACGAGGGTTTGAACAAGAGACCCAGTACTTC. This sequence encodes CASSLRGFEQETQYF. The full variable domain, rest sourced from reference TRBV28 and TRBJ2-5, is DVKVTQSSRYLVKRTGEKVFLECVQDMDHENMFWYRQDPGLGLRLIYFSYDVKMKEKGDIPEGYSVSREKKERFSLILESASTNQTSMYLCASSLRGFEQETQYFGPGTRLLVL.